A single sample gave rise to the 30 T cell receptor beta chains below, sequenced in a study of shared clonotypes between healthy human individuals. Repertoires were generated with immunoSEQ multiplex PCR, while TCRdb's copy carries only in-frame clones and drops some. The top ten clones hold roughly 0.34% of a sample with over 2 million clones, about 90% of them seen once. Sequencing input: naive CD4+ T cells from PBMCs. Subset: CD45RA+ positively selected. Receptor source: a man younger than 35 in good health. Some clones in this sample may be carry-over from other donors' samples.

This chain links TRBV4-2 with TRBJ2-7; D not resolved. This CDR3 has 13 amino acids. Germline assignment: CDR1 LGHNA and CDR2 YNFKEQ. Trimming removed 1 base from V and 2 bases from J, with 6 bases in between. In nucleotides, the CDR3 is TGTGCCAGCAGCCAAGTCGATGCCTACGAGCAGTACTTC. This encodes CASSQVDAYEQYF.

The rearrangement links TRBV6-1 to TRBJ1-5, with a weak D call TRBD1 (5 bases). The CDR3 covers 13 residues. Germline CDR1 reads MNHNS; CDR2 reads SASEGT. Deletions cut 8 bases from V and 3 bases from J, with 11 bases between. CDR3 amino acids: CASAGTVNQPQHF. DNA of the CDR3: TGTGCCAGCGCCGGGACGGTCAATCAGCCCCAGCATTTT.

CDR3 residues: CASSGRQNTGELFF. The CDR3 DNA sequence: TGTGCCAGCAGCGGACGACAGAACACCGGGGAGCTGTTTTTT. V gene TRBV21-1 combines with J gene TRBJ2-2. TRBV21-1 is a pseudogene segment. This CDR3 comprises 14 residues.

The genes are TRBV18 and TRBJ2-1, with unresolved D. The CDR3 has 13 amino acids. Germline lookup yields CDR1 KGHSH and CDR2 LQKENI. Trimming shortened V by 4 bases and J by 10 bases, and 14 bases separated the two germline ends. The CDR3 DNA reads TGTGCCAGCTCACTCAAGGAAGGCAGGGAGCAGTTCTTC. Protein: CASSLKEGREQFF.

The gene calls are TRBV7-9 and TRBJ2-7, with TRBD1 matching over 7 bases. The CDR3 length is 16 residues. J was trimmed by 3 bases and V by 5 bases; bases with no gene match: 13. The germline V gene has CDR1 SEHNR and CDR2 FQNEAQ (reference sequence). The CDR3 protein is CASSPEDRALVYEQYF. The CDR3 DNA follows: TGTGCCAGCAGCCCAGAAGACAGGGCTTTAGTCTACGAGCAGTACTTC.

The V call is TRBV6-1, the J call TRBJ2-1, with a weak D call TRBD2 (5 bases). The germline V gene has CDR1 MNHNS and CDR2 SASEGT. CDR3 length: 15 residues. With 7 bases removed from V and 0 bases from J, the gap between germline ends came to 13 bases. CDR3 amino acids: CASMERMSSYNEQFF. CDR3 coding DNA: TGTGCCAGCATGGAGCGGATGAGCTCCTACAATGAGCAGTTCTTC.

CDR3 region: CASSLGGTSGSFTDTQYF. The DNA of the CDR3 is TGCGCCAGCAGCTTGGGAGGGACTAGCGGGAGTTTCACAGATACGCAGTATTTT. This chain joins TRBV5-1 and TRBJ2-3; TRBD2 matches 14 bases. This CDR3 has 18 residues. Trimming cost V 0 bases and J 2 bases; bases outside gene matches: 5. CDR1 is SGHRS and CDR2 is YFSETQ in the germline V gene.

The genes are TRBV28 and TRBJ1-1, with no clear D. The CDR3 has 13 residues. Between the trimmed V and J ends, which lost 3 bases and 2 bases, there was a span of 7 bases. Germline V CDR1 and CDR2: MDHEN, SYDVKM. DNA of the CDR3: TGTGCCAGCAGTTTGACCAGAAACACTGAAGCTTTCTTT. Amino acid sequence: CASSLTRNTEAFF.

This clone showed up just a few times. The J gene is TRBJ1-1, the V gene TRBV11-2; perhaps TRBD1 as D (6 bases). The CDR3 contains 15 residues. Germline values: CDR1 SGHAT, CDR2 FQNNGV. Between the trimmed V and J ends, which lost 1 base and 4 bases, there was a span of 13 bases. CDR3 in DNA: TGTGCCAGCAGCTTAGTGCAGGGGAGAGGCACTGAAGCTTTCTTT. Protein: CASSLVQGRGTEAFF. The complete variable domain, with remaining parts taken from reference TRBV11-2 and TRBJ1-1, reads EAGVAQSPRYKIIEKRQSVAFWCNPISGHATLYWYQQILGQGPKLLIQFQNNGVVDDSQLPKDRFSAERLKGVDSTLKIQPAKLEDSAVYLCASSLVQGRGTEAFFGQGTRLTVV.

The chain joins TRBV2 to TRBJ2-2, with D perhaps TRBD2 (6 bases). This CDR3 has 14 residues. Between the trimmed V and J ends, which lost 7 bases and 0 bases, there was a span of 9 bases. Germline V gives CDR1 SNHLY, CDR2 FYNNEI. The CDR3, as DNA: TGTGCCAGCAAGGAGGGAACGAACACCGGGGAGCTGTTTTTT. Translating gives CASKEGTNTGELFF. Combining the CDR3 with reference TRBV2 and TRBJ2-2 gives the whole variable domain EPEVTQTPSHQVTQMGQEVILRCVPISNHLYFYWYRQILGQKVEFLVSFYNNEISEKSEIFDDQFSVERPDGSNFTLKIRSTKLEDSAMYFCASKEGTNTGELFFGEGSRLTVL.

The CDR3 reads CASSTRLSTDTQYF. CDR3 sequence (DNA): TGTGCCAGCAGTACGCGGCTGAGCACAGATACGCAGTATTTT. V usage is TRBV25-1 and J usage is TRBJ2-3; D is unclear. The CDR3 has 14 residues. V was cut by 5 bases and J by 0 bases, with 9 bases left in between. Per germline, CDR1 MGHDK and CDR2 SYGVNS.

The chain combines TRBV7-7 with TRBJ1-1; unclear D gene. This CDR3 contains 14 residues. V was trimmed by 5 bases and J by 0 bases, leaving 10 bases between them. Germline V gene lookup returns CDR1 SSHAT and CDR2 FNYEAQ (reference sequence). The CDR3 DNA reads TGTGCCAGCAGCCGACCTCTCATGAACACTGAAGCTTTCTTT. It translates to CASSRPLMNTEAFF.

This clone occurred once. The chain links TRBV5-1 to TRBJ1-3; tentatively, D is TRBD1 (5 bases). The CDR3 runs to 14 residues. Trimming removed 4 bases at V and 0 bases at J, with 8 bases between. The V gene's germline CDR1 is SGHRS and CDR2 YFSETQ. The CDR3 spells CASSVGLSGNTIYF. DNA for the CDR3: TGCGCCAGCAGCGTGGGACTCTCTGGAAACACCATATATTTT.

The chain has TRBV10-1 and TRBJ1-1, with 8 bases identical to TRBD1. The V gene's germline CDR1 is WNHNN and CDR2 SYGVQD (reference sequence). The CDR3 totals 14 residues. V gave up 6 bases and J gave up 5 bases; unmatched junction bases: 8. The CDR3 reads CASSRLQGGTEAFF. The DNA for the CDR3 is TGCGCCAGCAGCCGATTACAGGGGGGGACTGAAGCTTTCTTT.

This clone showed up just a few times. Additional DNA sequences in this sample encode the identical CDR3. The CDR3 protein is CASSVGTSGRGEQFF. The CDR3, as DNA: TGTGCCAGCAGCGTAGGGACTAGCGGGAGAGGTGAGCAGTTCTTC. This rearrangement joins TRBV9 to TRBJ2-1; TRBD2 matches at 13 bases. This CDR3 contains 15 residues. V shed 0 bases and J 9 bases; nucleotides not matched to a gene: 3. CDR1 is SGDLS, CDR2 YYNGEE, per germline. Supplemented by reference TRBV9 and TRBJ2-1, the full variable domain reads DSGVTQTPKHLITATGQRVTLRCSPRSGDLSVYWYQQSLDQGLQFLIQYYNGEERAKGNILERFSAQQFPDLHSELNLSSLELGDSALYFCASSVGTSGRGEQFFGPGTRLTVL.

This clone has just a few counts. The CDR3 loop reads CASSPSSSDTEAFF. The CDR3 DNA is TGTGCCAGCTCACCATCGTCCAGCGACACTGAAGCTTTCTTT. The genes are TRBV18 and TRBJ1-1; no firm D call. Germline lookup yields CDR1 KGHSH and CDR2 LQKENI. The CDR3 consists of 14 residues. Trimming removed 2 bases from V and 3 bases from J, with 10 bases in between. Filled out from reference TRBV18 and TRBJ1-1, the complete variable domain reads NAGVMQNPRHLVRRRGQEARLRCSPMKGHSHVYWYRQLPEEGLKFMVYLQKENIIDESGMPKERFSAEFPKEGPSILRIQQVVRGDSAAYFCASSPSSSDTEAFFGQGTRLTVV.

J is TRBJ2-3 and V is TRBV10-3; 7 bases line up with TRBD1. Per the germline V gene, CDR1 is ENHRY and CDR2 is SYGVKD. V shed 7 bases, J shed 6 bases, and the junction held 7 bases outside the gene matches. The CDR3 loop spans 13 amino acids. CDR3 bases: TGTGCCATCACCAGACAGGGAGACGATACGCAGTATTTT. Translated, it gives CAITRQGDDTQYF.

CDR3 sequence reads: CASSGQLSYEQYF. CDR3 nucleotides: TGTGCCAGCAGTGGCCAGCTTTCCTACGAGCAGTACTTC. The V and J genes are TRBV28 and TRBJ2-7; D not resolved. Trimming stripped 5 bases from V and 1 base from J, with 9 bases between. CDR3 size: 13 residues. Per germline, CDR1 MDHEN and CDR2 SYDVKM.

The V gene is TRBV7-2, the J gene TRBJ1-5; D uncertain. Germline CDR1 reads SGHTA; CDR2 reads FQGNSA. This CDR3 has 16 amino acids. Deletions cut 6 bases from V and 2 bases from J, with 17 bases between. The CDR3 here is CASSPGIRVGNQPQHF. The DNA of the CDR3 is TGTGCCAGCAGTCCTGGGATCCGCGTTGGCAATCAGCCCCAGCATTTT.

DNA for the CDR3: TGTGCCAGCAGCAGCCCCAGGGTGGGGAACACTGAAGCTTTCTTT. Encoded protein: CASSSPRVGNTEAFF. The chain combines TRBV7-2 with TRBJ1-1; TRBD1 is a possible D gene (5 bases). Germline values: CDR1 SGHTA, CDR2 FQGNSA. V was cut by 5 bases and J by 1 base, with 14 bases left in between. The CDR3 is 15 residues long.

The chain combines TRBV7-3 with TRBJ1-1; D is perhaps TRBD1 (5 bases). Germline CDR1 and CDR2: SGHTA and FQGTGA. This CDR3 region has 14 residues. Trimming cost V 5 bases and J 10 bases, with 20 bases left between them. Written as DNA, the CDR3 is TGTGCCAGCAGCCGATCGGGGACCCAGCGCGCAGCTTTCTTT. Its protein is CASSRSGTQRAAFF.

V and J are TRBV19 and TRBJ1-2, with D unresolved. Looked up from germline, CDR1 is LNHDA and CDR2 is SQIVND (reference sequence). The CDR3 extends over 14 amino acids. V was clipped by 3 bases and J by 0 bases, with 8 bases between them. CDR3 amino acids: CASSISPTNYGYTF. The CDR3 DNA sequence: TGTGCCAGTAGTATCTCACCCACTAACTATGGCTACACCTTC.

The rearrangement joins TRBV29-1 to TRBJ2-5; a weak D match, TRBD1 (7 bases). The germline V gene has CDR1 SQVTM and CDR2 ANQGSEA. The CDR3 totals 13 residues. The V gene lost 6 bases and the J gene lost 1 base, with 12 bases spanning the gap. DNA of the CDR3: TGCAGCGTGGAGGGACAGCTCCAAGAGACCCAGTACTTC. Its translation is CSVEGQLQETQYF.

The rearrangement uses TRBV19 and TRBJ2-4; no clear D. V lost 5 bases to trimming and J lost 7 bases, with 21 bases between them. Germline CDR1 reads LNHDA; CDR2 reads SQIVND (reference sequence). This CDR3 is built from 16 residues. The CDR3 DNA follows: TGTGCCAGTAGTTCTCAGATCCACGGACCGACGAACATTCAGTACTTC. Translation: CASSSQIHGPTNIQYF.

The chain combines TRBV9 with TRBJ1-5; D is ambiguous. The V end lost 4 bases, the J end lost 4 bases, and 12 bases lay between the germline ends. Germline V gene sequence: CDR1 SGDLS, CDR2 YYNGEE. This CDR3 contains 14 residues. CDR3 region: CASSPSGNNQPQHF. CDR3 nucleotides: TGTGCCAGCAGCCCGAGTGGGAATAATCAGCCCCAGCATTTT.

V gene TRBV28 combines with J gene TRBJ1-1, with 7 nucleotides matching TRBD1. V trimming: 5 bases; J trimming: 1 base; junction bases outside the gene matches: 4. Germline assignment: CDR1 MDHEN and CDR2 SYDVKM. The CDR3 covers 14 residues. The CDR3 spells CASSHTGENTEAFF. In nucleotides, the CDR3 is TGTGCCAGCAGTCATACAGGGGAGAACACTGAAGCTTTCTTT.

The genes are TRBV27 and TRBJ1-2, with D perhaps TRBD1 (5 bases). The CDR3 sequence is 15 residues long. Trimming stripped 6 bases from V and 6 bases from J, with 20 bases between. Germline V gene data show CDR1 as MNHEY and CDR2 as SMNVEV (reference sequence). The DNA of the CDR3 is TGTGCCAGCAGACCCTCGGCAGGGCTAGGGAATGGCTACACCTTC. This sequence encodes CASRPSAGLGNGYTF.

The chain employs TRBV28 and TRBJ2-7; 9 bases align to TRBD1. Losses at the gene ends were 5 bases for V and 12 bases for J; bases not matched to a gene: 8. There are 12 residues in the CDR3. The germline CDR1 and CDR2 sequences are MDHEN and SYDVKM. CDR3 amino acids: CASSLLRQGVYF. The CDR3 DNA follows: TGTGCCAGCAGTCTCCTAAGACAGGGGGTGTACTTC.

CDR3 DNA sequence: TGTGCCAGTACCCCATCAGGGAGGGGGAGGTCCTACGAGCAGTACTTC. It codes for CASTPSGRGRSYEQYF. The V gene is TRBV19, the J gene TRBJ2-7; tentatively, D is TRBD2 (7 bases). The V gene's germline CDR1 is LNHDA and CDR2 SQIVND (reference sequence). The CDR3 totals 16 residues. V lost 7 bases to trimming and J lost 1 base, with 20 bases between them.

The chain links TRBV29-1 to TRBJ1-1, with D unclear. Germline V gene data show CDR1 as SQVTM and CDR2 as ANQGSEA. V lost 1 base and J lost 4, with 13 bases in between. This CDR3 spans 14 amino acids. The CDR3 reads CSVEGFGEGTEAFF. The CDR3 nucleotides are TGCAGCGTTGAAGGGTTCGGGGAAGGCACTGAAGCTTTCTTT.